This T cell receptor beta chain was profiled in a study of early T cells in non-severe SARS-CoV-2 infection. Unique molecular identifiers were attached to individual cDNA molecules. TCRdb re-called the 5' RACE reads with MiXCR, one entry per CDR3 protein. The sample contains about 33,000 distinct CDR3 sequences, around 5% of which appear only once. This CDR3 has 12 residues. The V end lost 3 bases, the J end lost 4 bases, and 3 bases lay between the germline ends. Germline lookup yields CDR1 LNHNV and CDR2 YYDKDF (reference sequence). This clonotype came up many times. The rearrangement uses TRBV15 and TRBJ2-2, with D unclear. Material for sequencing was whole blood. This clonotype was sampled from an adult who was a healthcare worker with PCR-confirmed SARS-CoV-2 infection or an uninfected control (not recorded which). As DNA, the CDR3 is TGTGCCACCAGCAGGGGCACCGGGGAGCTGTTTTTT. Protein product: CATSRGTGELFF.